The clone carrying this T cell receptor (beta chain) was detected a few times. This sample is drawn from a study of human T cells and chemical hapten exposure. The V gene's germline CDR1 is LGHNA and CDR2 YNFKEQ. CDR3 length: 16 amino acids. Between the trimmed V and J ends, which lost 0 bases and 4 bases, there was a span of 16 bases. Time point noted: patch test 1, 2 weeks after DPC sensitization. As to treatment: therapeutic diphenylcyclopropenone sensitization with weekly scalp DPC. Each CDR3 protein is one row after TCRdb ran MiXCR on the RACE reads. The repertoire holds some 180,000 distinct CDR3 sequences, with around 20% as singletons.

V gene TRBV4-2 combines with J gene TRBJ2-7, with a possible D match to TRBD2 (6 bases). This sequence originates from a woman aged 45-60 years with alopecia areata. Some clones in this sample may be carry-over from other donors' samples. The sequencing here drew on whole blood, taken in connection with sensitization to the hapten diphenylcyclopropenone (DPC). The CDR3 spells CASSQEGRSAEYEQYF. CDR3 nucleotide sequence: TGTGCCAGCAGCCAAGAGGGGAGGTCGGCAGAGTACGAGCAGTACTTC.